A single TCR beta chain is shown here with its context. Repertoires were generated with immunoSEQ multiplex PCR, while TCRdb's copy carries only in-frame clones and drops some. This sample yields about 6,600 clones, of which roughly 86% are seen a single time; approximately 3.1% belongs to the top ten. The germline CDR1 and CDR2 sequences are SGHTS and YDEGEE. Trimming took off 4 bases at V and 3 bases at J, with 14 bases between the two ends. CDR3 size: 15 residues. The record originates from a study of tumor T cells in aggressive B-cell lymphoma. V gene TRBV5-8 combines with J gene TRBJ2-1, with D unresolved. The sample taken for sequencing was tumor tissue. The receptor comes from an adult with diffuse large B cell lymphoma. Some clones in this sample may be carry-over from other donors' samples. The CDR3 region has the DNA TGTGCCAGCAGCCGGATGTCAGGAAACTACAATGAGCAGTTCTTC. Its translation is CASSRMSGNYNEQFF.